This paragraph covers one T cell receptor (beta chain) sequence. What it binds is not known. The data derive from a study of cytomegalovirus exposure and HLA in healthy donors. Study summary: Out of about 410 genotyped donors, roughly 80% belonged to the Caucasian-associated ancestry cluster.

The length of the CDR3 is 15 residues. Germline loops: CDR1 ENHRY, CDR2 SYGVKD. V was clipped by 7 bases and J by 4 bases; unmatched bases: 9. Study-level points and caveats: Productive rates of about 90% or about 30% were seen for most TCR beta V segments in an earlier analysis.

PCR primers comprised 60 Vbeta and 13 Jbeta primers. Using immunoSEQ multiplex PCR, the repertoire was profiled, and TCRdb retains in-frame clones only, with some absent. This sample has about 140,000 clones, with 70% found just once. This TCR derives from a woman in her twenties or thirties in good health and CMV-seronegative. The rearrangement joins TRBV10-3 to TRBJ2-1; 8 positions agree with TRBD1. Input material: PBMCs. Here the CDR3 DNA reads TGTGCCATCACTAACAGGGGGAGTGGTTACAATGAGCAGTTCTTC. Protein sequence: CAITNRGSGYNEQFF.